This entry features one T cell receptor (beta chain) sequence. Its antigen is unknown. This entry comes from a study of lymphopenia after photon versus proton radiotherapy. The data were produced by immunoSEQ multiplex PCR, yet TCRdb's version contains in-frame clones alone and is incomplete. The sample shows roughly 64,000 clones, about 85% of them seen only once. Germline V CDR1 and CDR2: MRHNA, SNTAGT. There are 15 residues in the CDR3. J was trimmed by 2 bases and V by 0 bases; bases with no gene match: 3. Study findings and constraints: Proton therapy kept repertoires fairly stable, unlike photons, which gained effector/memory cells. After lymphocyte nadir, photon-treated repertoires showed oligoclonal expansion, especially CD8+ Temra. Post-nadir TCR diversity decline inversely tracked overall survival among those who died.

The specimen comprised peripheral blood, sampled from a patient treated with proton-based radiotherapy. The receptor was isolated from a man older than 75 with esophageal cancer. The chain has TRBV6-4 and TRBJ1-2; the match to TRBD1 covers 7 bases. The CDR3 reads CASSDSNRGNYGYTF. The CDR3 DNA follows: TGTGCCAGCAGTGACTCGAACAGGGGCAACTATGGCTACACCTTC.